Listed below are T cell receptor beta chains from one sample, sequenced in a study of beta chain features in type 1 diabetes. Libraries were prepared by immunoSEQ multiplex PCR; TCRdb keeps only in-frame clonotypes and omits some of them. The data contain about half a million clones, around 28% of them singletons. Material: naive CD4+ T cells from blood. Source of these receptors: a man aged 18 to 35 in good health. CDR3s include the opening cysteine and the closing phenylalanine or tryptophan. The D gene is left open where the match is weak. Size is omitted from some rows. Given values are once, few, many or a class for expanded clones.

clone size: -; D gene: -; J gene: TRBJ2-5; V gene: TRBV4-2; CDR3 DNA: TGTGCCAGCAGCCAAGGGGGAAACCAAGAGACCCAGTACTTC; CDR3 protein: CASSQGGNQETQYF
clone size: -; D gene: -; J gene: TRBJ2-7; V gene: TRBV11-2; CDR3 DNA: TGTGCCAGCAGCCTAGGACAGCACCTCTACGAGCAGTACTTC; CDR3 protein: CASSLGQHLYEQYF
clone size: -; D gene: -; J gene: TRBJ1-1; V gene: TRBV7-9; CDR3 DNA: TGTGCCAGCAGCTTATGGACGGGGAACATGAACACTGAAGCTTTCTTT; CDR3 protein: CASSLWTGNMNTEAFF
clone size: few; D gene: -; J gene: TRBJ1-4; V gene: TRBV18; CDR3 DNA: TGTGCCAGCTCCCCGGGGCGGGACACATCAAAACTGTTTTTT; CDR3 protein: CASSPGRDTSKLFF
clone size: -; D gene: -; J gene: TRBJ1-5; V gene: TRBV7-2; CDR3 DNA: TGTGCCAGCAGCTTAAGTATGGGGCAGCCCCAGCATTTT; CDR3 protein: CASSLSMGQPQHF
clone size: few; D gene: -; J gene: TRBJ1-5; V gene: TRBV5-1; CDR3 DNA: TGCGCCAGCAGCTTGGAGGGAGGCAATCAGCCCCAGCATTTT; CDR3 protein: CASSLEGGNQPQHF
clone size: few; D gene: -; J gene: TRBJ1-2; V gene: TRBV6-1; CDR3 DNA: TGTGCCAGCAGTGAGTTACAGGGATATGGCTACACCTTC; CDR3 protein: CASSELQGYGYTF
clone size: -; D gene: TRBD1; J gene: TRBJ2-7; V gene: TRBV30; CDR3 DNA: TGTGCCTTCTCTCCGGGACAGGGGGTGTACGAGCAGTACTTC; CDR3 protein: CAFSPGQGVYEQYF
clone size: -; D gene: TRBD2; J gene: TRBJ2-7; V gene: TRBV30; CDR3 DNA: TGTGCCTGGAGCCGGGCGGGAGTTCGTGAGCAGTACTTC; CDR3 protein: CAWSRAGVREQYF
clone size: few; D gene: -; J gene: TRBJ2-5; V gene: TRBV30; CDR3 DNA: TGTGCCTGGAGTGTACTGACCCAAGAGACCCAGTACTTC; CDR3 protein: CAWSVLTQETQYF
clone size: -; D gene: -; J gene: TRBJ2-1; V gene: TRBV30; CDR3 DNA: TGTGCCTGGAGTCGGACAAGGGGCAATGAGCAGTTCTTC; CDR3 protein: CAWSRTRGNEQFF
clone size: -; D gene: -; J gene: TRBJ2-2; V gene: TRBV2; CDR3 DNA: TGTGCCAGCAGTGTGACCGGCGGGGAGCTGTTTTTT; CDR3 protein: CASSVTGGELFF
clone size: -; D gene: -; J gene: TRBJ1-1; V gene: TRBV2; CDR3 DNA: TGTGCCAGCAGTGACGGGCAGGGTGTCACTGAAGCTTTCTTT; CDR3 protein: CASSDGQGVTEAFF
clone size: -; D gene: TRBD2; J gene: TRBJ2-1; V gene: TRBV30; CDR3 DNA: TGTGCCTGGAGTCGGGCTAGCGGGAGCCCGAGCTCCTACAATGAGCAGTTCTTC; CDR3 protein: CAWSRASGSPSSYNEQFF
clone size: few; D gene: TRBD2; J gene: TRBJ2-7; V gene: TRBV29-1; CDR3 DNA: TGCAGCGTCGAGGGGACTAGCGGGAGCTCCTACGAGCAGTACTTC; CDR3 protein: CSVEGTSGSSYEQYF
clone size: few; D gene: -; J gene: TRBJ2-3; V gene: TRBV6-5; CDR3 DNA: TGTGCCAGCACCTCACCGGCGGGCGGCACAGATACGCAGTATTTT; CDR3 protein: CASTSPAGGTDTQYF
clone size: -; D gene: -; J gene: TRBJ1-1; V gene: TRBV30; CDR3 DNA: TGTGCCTGGAGTGTACGGCAACGGAACACTGAAGCTTTCTTT; CDR3 protein: CAWSVRQRNTEAFF
clone size: -; D gene: TRBD2; J gene: TRBJ2-7; V gene: TRBV29-1; CDR3 DNA: TGCAGCGTCATACCTTTGACTAGCGGGACGAGCTCCTACGAGCAGTACTTC; CDR3 protein: CSVIPLTSGTSSYEQYF
clone size: -; D gene: -; J gene: TRBJ2-4; V gene: TRBV4-3; CDR3 DNA: TGCGCCAGCAGCCAAGAACAGCGAAACATTCAGTACTTC; CDR3 protein: CASSQEQRNIQYF
clone size: -; D gene: -; J gene: TRBJ2-7; V gene: TRBV7-6; CDR3 DNA: TGTGCCAGCAGCTTAGATAGTCAGTACGAGCAGTACTTC; CDR3 protein: CASSLDSQYEQYF
clone size: -; D gene: -; J gene: TRBJ2-7; V gene: TRBV5-1; CDR3 DNA: TGCGCCAGCAGCTTGGTTCTGGGCACCTACGAGCAGTACTTC; CDR3 protein: CASSLVLGTYEQYF
clone size: once; D gene: -; J gene: TRBJ2-7; V gene: TRBV23-1; CDR3 DNA: TGCGCCAGCAGTCCCGGAGGGGGCCTCTCCTACGAGCAGTACTTC; CDR3 protein: CASSPGGGLSYEQYF
clone size: few; D gene: TRBD2; J gene: TRBJ2-2; V gene: TRBV6-5; CDR3 DNA: TGTGCCAGCAGTTACGTGTCTAGCGGGAAGTCCGGGGAGCTGTTTTTT; CDR3 protein: CASSYVSSGKSGELFF
clone size: -; D gene: -; J gene: TRBJ2-1; V gene: TRBV2; CDR3 DNA: TGTGCCAGCAGTGACCCCCCGGGGATTGACCGGTTTTTCTACAATGAGCAGTTCTTC; CDR3 protein: CASSDPPGIDRFFYNEQFF
clone size: few; D gene: -; J gene: TRBJ2-7; V gene: TRBV28; CDR3 DNA: TGTGCCAGCATGCTGGGGAGCTCCTACGAGCAGTACTTC; CDR3 protein: CASMLGSSYEQYF
clone size: -; D gene: -; J gene: TRBJ1-3; V gene: TRBV30; CDR3 DNA: TGTGCCTGGAGCACGCAGAACCCAGGAAACACCATATATTTT; CDR3 protein: CAWSTQNPGNTIYF
clone size: -; D gene: TRBD1; J gene: TRBJ1-5; V gene: TRBV9; CDR3 DNA: TGTGCCAGCAGCGTAGACTCAGGGGGTGGCAATCAGCCCCAGCATTTT; CDR3 protein: CASSVDSGGGNQPQHF
clone size: few; D gene: -; J gene: TRBJ2-3; V gene: TRBV4-3; CDR3 DNA: TGCGCCAGCAGCCAAGATTATCCAGATACGCAGTATTTT; CDR3 protein: CASSQDYPDTQYF
clone size: few; D gene: -; J gene: TRBJ2-3; V gene: TRBV5-6; CDR3 DNA: TGTGCCAGCAGCTTGGCGACAAGGGTTACAGATACAGGAGATACGCAGTATTTT; CDR3 protein: CASSLATRVTDTGDTQYF
clone size: -; D gene: TRBD1; J gene: TRBJ2-4; V gene: TRBV14; CDR3 DNA: TGTGCCAGCAGCCAAGCAGGGGGTCTCATTCAGTACTTC; CDR3 protein: CASSQAGGLIQYF
clone size: -; D gene: -; J gene: TRBJ1-5; V gene: TRBV30; CDR3 DNA: TGTGCCTGGAGTACGCGGCATAATTATCAACCCCAGCATTTT; CDR3 protein: CAWSTRHNYQPQHF
clone size: -; D gene: -; J gene: TRBJ1-2; V gene: TRBV18; CDR3 DNA: TGTGCCAGCTCACCGAGTACAGAGCCCCGGGGCTACACCTTC; CDR3 protein: CASSPSTEPRGYTF
clone size: -; D gene: -; J gene: TRBJ2-7; V gene: TRBV27; CDR3 DNA: TGTGCCAGCAGTTTTAAGGCAGTGGAGTACGAGCAGTACTTC; CDR3 protein: CASSFKAVEYEQYF
clone size: few; D gene: -; J gene: TRBJ2-3; V gene: TRBV25-1; CDR3 DNA: TGTGCCAGCAGTGGGCACGTGAAAGATACGCAGTATTTT; CDR3 protein: CASSGHVKDTQYF
clone size: few; D gene: -; J gene: TRBJ2-1; V gene: TRBV5-1; CDR3 DNA: TGCGCCAGCAGACCATCCCCGGATAGTAATGAGCAGTTCTTC; CDR3 protein: CASRPSPDSNEQFF
clone size: -; D gene: -; J gene: TRBJ2-1; V gene: TRBV2; CDR3 DNA: TGTGCCAGCAGTGATACGTTAGAAAATGAGCAGTTCTTC; CDR3 protein: CASSDTLENEQFF
clone size: -; D gene: -; J gene: TRBJ2-1; V gene: TRBV30; CDR3 DNA: TGTGCCTGGAGCGCATACAATGAGCAGTTCTTC; CDR3 protein: CAWSAYNEQFF
clone size: -; D gene: TRBD1; J gene: TRBJ2-3; V gene: TRBV7-3; CDR3 DNA: TGTGCCAGCAGCTTAGAGGGACAGGGGGCCGATACGCAGTATTTT; CDR3 protein: CASSLEGQGADTQYF
clone size: -; D gene: TRBD2; J gene: TRBJ2-2; V gene: TRBV4-1; CDR3 DNA: TGCGCCAGCAGCCTTAGCGGGGCGAACACCGGGGAGCTGTTTTTT; CDR3 protein: CASSLSGANTGELFF
clone size: few; D gene: -; J gene: TRBJ1-4; V gene: TRBV30; CDR3 DNA: TGTGCCTGGAGTAGCAGCGGGACACCGTTTTTT; CDR3 protein: CAWSSSGTPFF